This T cell receptor beta chain was identified in a study of blood T cell repertoires in COVID-19 (TCRdb year 2020). About the investigation overall: The collaborator samples originated in the United States, Italy and Spain and spanned the acute and convalescent phases of COVID-19. The samples were drawn from the first 160 participants of the ongoing ImmuneRACE study and from 1,254 subjects provided by 6 global collaborators. A freely available public database, intended as a resource for researchers studying the immune response to SARS-CoV-2, is where the repertoires were released. Where available, HLA class I and class II types were obtained from metadata supplied by the sample provider rather than from assay-based typing. Nearly every sample came with metadata listing a de-identified subject ID, COVID-19 status, age in years and sex. The material from the prospective study consisted of cDNA or gDNA derived from T cells, B-cell-depleted T cells, or PBMCs. Deeply sampled blood TCRbeta repertoires from subjects exposed to, actively infected with, or recovered from COVID-19 were included in the dataset.

Note on this clone: The target of this receptor is not known. No base qualities exist here, and no much larger clone lies one base off it.

TCRbeta CDR3 regions were amplified from genomic DNA by means of the immunoSEQ Assay, a bias-controlled multiplex PCR. The authors' analysis ran thus. The number of nucleated cells in each sample was estimated from the amplification of reference gene primers within the assay. To quantify the absolute abundance of each unique TCRbeta CDR3 rearrangement, sequence reads were collapsed and filtered. For each sample, productive Simpson clonality was calculated as the square root of Simpson's diversity index over productive rearrangements. This immuneACCESS table, as held by TCRdb, lists in-frame sequences with V and J called but not all clones. Of the missing ones, under half trace to an unresolved V gene in checked studies; the others have no known cause. That table gives V, J and clone size, and the DNA gave D and trimming. Across this sample there are under 350,000 clones, with approximately 89% seen only once. The ten largest clones add up to 1.8% of the sample.

The full study reports these points: The quantity of clinical and demographic metadata differed by source and by participant and was supplied without curation.

One collaborating source in Seattle enrolled patients while the patients were actively infected and followed the patients over time throughout the course of disease. Each collaborating institution followed its own protocols to collect whole blood in K2EDTA tubes. For TCRbeta analysis, collaborators shipped samples in one of three forms: frozen whole blood, isolated PBMCs, or DNA extracted from either of those sample types. The germline V gene yields SGHNT for CDR1 and YENEEA for CDR2. V is pruned by 5 bases and J by 4 bases, leaving 2 bases of the junction without a gene match. Reading from cysteine to phenylalanine, the CDR3 counts 14 amino acids. Left in the record is the CDR3 DNA by itself, 42 bases read in frame from the first base.

The rearrangement combines TRBV11-3 with TRBJ2-7; 13 of the junction bases match TRBD2. The sequenced sample consisted of peripheral blood. The source is a woman aged 25 to 39 with COVID-19, enrolled during active disease. The CDR3: CASSRLAGGYEQYF. The sequence in DNA is TGTGCCAGCAGCAGACTAGCGGGGGGTTACGAGCAGTACTTC.